This TCR beta chain was retrieved from a study of T-cell memory formation after mild COVID-19. Overall study: Largely, TCR clusters stayed within a single donor. General study points: Memory cells collected pre-infection included some clones that later responded, suggesting cross-reactive memory joined.

The CDR3 covers 13 residues. CDR1 is KGHDR, CDR2 SFDVKD, per germline. Losses at the gene ends were 7 bases for V and 4 bases for J; bases not matched to a gene: 3. Points on this clonotype: Its antigen is unknown.

One entry per CDR3 protein results from TCRdb running MiXCR on the 5' RACE reads. The table shows 250,000 to 400,000 distinct CDR3 sequences, with 14% occurring only once. Sequencing was performed on PBMCs or a T cell subset sorted from them (not recorded which). The sequence came from a man aged 18-30 years who had mild COVID-19 (a few samples of this study predate the infection). Cell type and time point are not known. The V and J genes are TRBV24-1 and TRBJ1-2; 9 bases agree with TRBD1. The CDR3 DNA sequence: TGTGCCACCAGCCAGGACAGGGGCTATGGCTACACCTTC. Its translation is CATSQDRGYGYTF.